These 30 T cell receptor beta chains were sequenced from one sample in a study of blood T cell repertoires in COVID-19. Produced via immunoSEQ multiplex PCR; TCRdb's table is partial and in-frame only. The sample carries approximately 260,000 clones, approximately 85% recorded once. Input material: peripheral blood. The receptors come from a woman between 65 and 79 years old with acute or convalescent COVID-19.

This clone was found a few times. The rearrangement uses TRBV5-3 and TRBJ2-1, with D possibly being TRBD2 (5 bases). TRBV5-3 is reported as an ORF; its role is uncertain. Trimming removed 6 bases from V and 3 bases from J, with 22 bases in between. This CDR3 contains 17 residues. The chain's CDR3 is CARTKSLPPGFYNEQFF. Here the CDR3 DNA reads TGTGCCAGAACCAAAAGCCTCCCGCCGGGATTCTACAATGAGCAGTTCTTC.

V and J are TRBV5-6 and TRBJ1-2; possible D gene TRBD1, 5 bases. The germline CDR1 and CDR2 sequences are SGHDT and YYEEEE. V lost 3 bases, J lost 4 bases, and 7 bases lay in between. The CDR3 is 12 residues long. Here the CDR3 reads CASSSQVYGYTF. The CDR3 bases are TGTGCCAGCAGCTCACAGGTCTATGGCTACACCTTC.

As regards this clone: Other nucleotide sequences in the sample specify the same CDR3. The genes are TRBV3-1 (or the pseudogene TRBV3-2) and TRBJ1-1; D is possibly TRBD1 (6 bases). V dropped 6 bases and J dropped 2 bases, with 10 bases sitting between them. This CDR3 comprises 13 residues. Germline V CDR1 and CDR2: LGHDT, YNNKEL (reference sequence). The CDR3 here is CASSRGHNTEAFF. The CDR3 region has the DNA TGTGCCAGCAGTCGGGGACACAACACTGAAGCTTTCTTT.

This clone was seen a handful of times. The chain joins TRBV5-1 to TRBJ2-3; 10 bases align to TRBD2. The CDR3 length is 16 residues. Germline lookup yields CDR1 SGHRS and CDR2 YFSETQ. V lost 4 bases and J lost 5; bases outside the gene matches: 10. The CDR3 DNA sequence: TGCGCCAGCAGCAGACTTCTAGCGGGGGTAGGAGATACGCAGTATTTT. Amino acid sequence: CASSRLLAGVGDTQYF.

The gene calls are TRBV10-1 and TRBJ1-2; D unclear. The CDR3 contains 13 residues. Trimming pared 0 bases from V and 2 bases from J, leaving 4 bases between. Per the germline V gene, CDR1 is WNHNN and CDR2 is SYGVQD (reference sequence). The CDR3 nucleotides read TGCGCCAGCAGTGAGTCGGGCAACTATGGCTACACCTTC. It translates to CASSESGNYGYTF.

This chain links TRBV10-1 with TRBJ2-3; maybe TRBD2 (6 bases). The CDR3 has 13 residues. Looked up from germline, CDR1 is WNHNN and CDR2 is SYGVQD (reference sequence). Between the trimmed V and J ends, which lost 9 bases and 6 bases, there was a span of 16 bases. Written as DNA, the CDR3 is TGCGCCAGGGAAGGGGAGGTCACCGATACGCAGTATTTT. It codes for CAREGEVTDTQYF.

The chain uses TRBV12-1 and TRBJ1-1; the D call in the table, TRBD1, was not verified against the DNA. TRBV12-1 is an annotated pseudogene. CDR3 size: 14 residues. The CDR3 protein is CASSFWGLNTEAFF. In DNA, the CDR3 is TGTGCCAGCAGCTTTTGGGGGCTGAACACTGAAGCTTTCTTT.

The chain couples TRBV7-2 to TRBJ2-5, with TRBD1 matching over 7 bases. The V segment lost 4 bases and the J segment 5 bases; nucleotides outside the gene matches: 7. CDR1 is SGHTA and CDR2 is FQGNSA in the germline V gene. This CDR3 region has 14 residues. The CDR3 sequence is CASSSNRGGETQYF. The CDR3, as DNA: TGTGCCAGCAGCTCCAACAGGGGTGGGGAGACCCAGTACTTC.

The CDR3: CASRTGRHQPQHF. As DNA, the CDR3 is TGTGCCAGCAGGACAGGGCGGCATCAGCCCCAGCATTTT. The chain uses TRBV28 and TRBJ1-5; 7 nucleotides match TRBD1. Per the germline V gene, CDR1 is MDHEN and CDR2 is SYDVKM. J gave up 5 bases and V 6 bases, and 4 bases lay outside the gene matches. The CDR3 loop spans 13 amino acids.

This chain joins TRBV10-1 and TRBJ2-7, with D uncertain. The V and J ends lost 5 bases and 2 bases respectively, with 7 bases between them. The germline CDR1 and CDR2 sequences are WNHNN and SYGVQD (reference sequence). The CDR3 extends over 12 amino acids. CDR3 sequence (DNA): TGCGCCAGCAGTTCGGGTACCTACGAGCAGTACTTC. Translated: CASSSGTYEQYF.

This chain joins TRBV9 and TRBJ2-1; D ambiguous. The V end was cut by 0 bases, the J end by 0 bases, with 10 bases between. The CDR3 totals 16 residues. In germline, CDR1 is SGDLS, CDR2 YYNGEE. This CDR3 reads CASSVGLRSSYNEQFF. The CDR3 DNA follows: TGTGCCAGCAGCGTAGGATTGAGGAGCTCCTACAATGAGCAGTTCTTC.

This chain joins TRBV19 and TRBJ1-5; 7 nucleotides agree with TRBD1. The germline V gene has CDR1 LNHDA and CDR2 SQIVND (reference sequence). The CDR3 totals 14 residues. With 3 bases clipped from V and 7 bases from J, the junction kept 6 bases outside the gene matches. The CDR3 reads CASSIDRVPQPQHF. The CDR3 region has the DNA TGTGCCAGTAGTATCGACAGGGTTCCCCAGCCCCAGCATTTT.

The V call is TRBV6-5, the J call TRBJ2-7; possibly TRBD1 for D (6 bases). V shed 6 bases and J shed 0 bases, with 15 bases lying between them. The CDR3 consists of 15 residues. CDR1 and CDR2 from the germline V gene are MNHEY and SVGAGI. The CDR3 reads CASRVTGTSSYEQYF. CDR3 in DNA: TGTGCCAGCAGAGTAACAGGGACCAGCTCCTACGAGCAGTACTTC.

V and J are TRBV5-1 and TRBJ1-2; no clear D. CDR1 is SGHRS and CDR2 is YFSETQ in the germline V gene. The CDR3 has 15 amino acids. The V end was cut by 0 bases, the J end by 0 bases, with 9 bases between. This chain's CDR3 is CASSLDGGSNYGYTF. The CDR3 nucleotides read TGCGCCAGCAGCTTGGATGGCGGATCTAACTATGGCTACACCTTC.

This chain links TRBV2 with TRBJ2-2, with D tentatively TRBD2 (5 bases). Trimming left V 5 bases short and J 0 bases short, with 10 bases between. The CDR3 sequence is 15 residues long. The V gene's germline CDR1 is SNHLY and CDR2 FYNNEI. CDR3 amino acids: CASSRENPNTGELFF. CDR3 sequence (DNA): TGTGCCAGCAGTAGGGAGAACCCGAACACCGGGGAGCTGTTTTTT.

With respect to this clone: The sample holds other DNA sequences that translate to the same CDR3. This chain joins TRBV10-3 and TRBJ1-2, with a possible D match to TRBD1 (5 bases). Germline values: CDR1 ENHRY, CDR2 SYGVKD. V lost 3 bases and J 8 bases, leaving 10 bases between the germline ends. This CDR3 comprises 12 residues. The CDR3 loop is CAISESRAGYTF. The CDR3 region has the DNA TGTGCCATCAGTGAATCCAGGGCCGGCTACACCTTC.

This clone was picked up a small number of times. This same CDR3 is encoded by further DNA sequences in the sample. The chain combines TRBV19 with TRBJ2-1; 8 positions match TRBD2. CDR1 is LNHDA, CDR2 SQIVND, per germline (reference sequence). The CDR3 loop spans 16 amino acids. The junction had 6 bases not matched to a gene; V was cut back by 5 bases and J by 0 bases. The CDR3 nucleotides read TGTGCCAGTAGTGGACGGGGGGGCAGCTCCTACAATGAGCAGTTCTTC. It specifies CASSGRGGSSYNEQFF.

V gene TRBV13 combines with J gene TRBJ2-7; 9 bases fit TRBD1. The germline V gene has CDR1 PRHDT and CDR2 FYEKMQ (reference sequence). The CDR3 has 14 residues. V was pared by 8 bases and J by 2 bases, with 7 bases of the junction left unmatched. The CDR3 loop is CASRPGTGPYEQYF. CDR3 DNA: TGTGCCAGCCGTCCCGGGACAGGGCCCTACGAGCAGTACTTC.

The chain recombines TRBV19 with TRBJ1-2; the D is unclear. Trimming left V 1 base short and J 4 bases short, with 13 bases between. The CDR3 is made up of 15 amino acids. Germline assignment: CDR1 LNHDA and CDR2 SQIVND (reference sequence). The CDR3 is CASSIASGEGYGYTF. CDR3 DNA: TGTGCCAGTAGTATAGCCTCCGGGGAGGGCTATGGCTACACCTTC.

The CDR3 sequence: CASRRETGIIDGYTF. CDR3 nucleotide sequence: TGTGCCAGCAGACGCGAGACAGGGATCATTGATGGCTACACCTTC. The chain joins TRBV6-5 to TRBJ1-2; 7 positions match TRBD1. The J segment lost 6 bases and the V segment lost 6 bases, leaving 13 bases of the junction unmatched. Germline V lookup: CDR1 MNHEY, CDR2 SVGAGI. The CDR3 length is 15 residues.

The chain employs TRBV30 and TRBJ1-1; the D gene is possibly TRBD1 (5 bases). This CDR3 has 13 amino acids. V lost 2 bases and J 6 bases, leaving 13 bases between the germline ends. In germline, CDR1 is GTSNPN, CDR2 SVGIG (reference sequence). This chain's CDR3 is CAWSRAGGPEAFF. DNA of the CDR3: TGTGCCTGGAGTCGAGCCGGGGGTCCTGAAGCTTTCTTT.

The rearrangement uses TRBV4-2 and TRBJ1-2; D possibly corresponds to TRBD1 (5 bases). CDR3 length: 21 residues. Trimming removed 0 bases from V and 0 bases from J, with 26 bases in between. Per germline, CDR1 LGHNA and CDR2 YNFKEQ. The CDR3 DNA reads as TGTGCCAGCAGCCAAGAAGGGAGGAAATGGGACGGGACGGAAGCTAACTATGGCTACACCTTC. This encodes CASSQEGRKWDGTEANYGYTF.

The chain recombines TRBV14 with TRBJ2-1; perhaps TRBD1 as D (5 bases). Trimming pared 5 bases from V and 6 bases from J, leaving 14 bases between. CDR3 length: 14 amino acids. Germline CDR1 is SGHDN and CDR2 is FVKESK. CDR3 amino acids: CASSARQIVNEQFF. For the CDR3, the DNA is TGTGCCAGCAGCGCTAGACAGATAGTCAATGAGCAGTTCTTC.

A single count supports this clone. V and J are TRBV13 and TRBJ2-3; 12 bases map to TRBD2. The CDR3 runs 17 residues. Germline V CDR1 and CDR2: PRHDT, FYEKMQ (reference sequence). V trimming: 5 bases; J trimming: 1 base; junction bases outside the gene matches: 7. The CDR3 region is CASSLGLAGRGTDTQYF. The CDR3 DNA reads as TGTGCCAGCAGCCTCGGACTAGCGGGGAGAGGCACAGATACGCAGTATTTT.

The chain has TRBV3-1 (or the pseudogene TRBV3-2) and TRBJ2-5; D is possibly TRBD2 (6 bases). CDR1 and CDR2 (germline): LGHDT, YNNKEL (reference sequence). V gave up 3 bases and J gave up 5 bases, with 10 bases separating them. The CDR3 has 13 amino acids. CDR3 bases: TGTGCCAGCAGCCACGGCGGGGTTGAGACCCAGTACTTC. Its protein is CASSHGGVETQYF.

This chain connects TRBV7-9 to TRBJ1-2; D gene ambiguous. CDR3 length equals 15 residues. V gave up 5 bases and J gave up 1 base, with 14 bases separating them. The germline CDR1 and CDR2 sequences are SEHNR and FQNEAQ (reference sequence). The CDR3: CASSPNLGSNYGYTF. CDR3 nucleotide sequence: TGTGCCAGCAGCCCGAACCTAGGTAGTAACTATGGCTACACCTTC.

The chain employs TRBV9 and TRBJ1-1, with 7 bases identical to TRBD1. Trimming took 3 bases from V and 4 from J; bases not matched to a gene: 6. Germline V lookup: CDR1 SGDLS, CDR2 YYNGEE. There are 14 residues in the CDR3. CDR3 nucleotide sequence: TGTGCCAGCAGCGGGACCCCAGGGGGCACTGAAGCTTTCTTT. It yields the protein CASSGTPGGTEAFF.

CDR3: CASSRGTDNEQFF. The DNA for the CDR3 is TGTGCCAGCAGCCGGGGGACAGACAATGAGCAGTTCTTC. The V gene is TRBV11-3, the J gene TRBJ2-1; D possibly corresponds to TRBD1 (7 bases). The CDR3 has 13 amino acids. V was trimmed by 5 bases and J by 5 bases, leaving 10 bases between them. Per germline, CDR1 SGHNT and CDR2 YENEEA.

V usage is TRBV12-5 and J usage is TRBJ2-1; D is possibly TRBD2 (6 bases). The V gene's germline CDR1 is LGHNT and CDR2 FRNRAP. There are 15 residues in the CDR3. Trimming pared 2 bases from V and 2 bases from J, leaving 10 bases between. The chain's CDR3 is CASGLFPSAYNEQFF. The CDR3 coding sequence is TGTGCTAGTGGTTTGTTCCCTAGCGCCTACAATGAGCAGTTCTTC.

This chain links TRBV28 with TRBJ2-2, with D unresolved. Germline-derived CDR1 and CDR2 are MDHEN and SYDVKM. The V end lost 10 bases, the J end lost 1 base, and 10 bases lay between the germline ends. This CDR3 is 13 amino acids long. The CDR3, as DNA: TGTGCCACCGTCAACAGGAACACCGGGGAGCTGTTTTTT. It is translated as CATVNRNTGELFF.